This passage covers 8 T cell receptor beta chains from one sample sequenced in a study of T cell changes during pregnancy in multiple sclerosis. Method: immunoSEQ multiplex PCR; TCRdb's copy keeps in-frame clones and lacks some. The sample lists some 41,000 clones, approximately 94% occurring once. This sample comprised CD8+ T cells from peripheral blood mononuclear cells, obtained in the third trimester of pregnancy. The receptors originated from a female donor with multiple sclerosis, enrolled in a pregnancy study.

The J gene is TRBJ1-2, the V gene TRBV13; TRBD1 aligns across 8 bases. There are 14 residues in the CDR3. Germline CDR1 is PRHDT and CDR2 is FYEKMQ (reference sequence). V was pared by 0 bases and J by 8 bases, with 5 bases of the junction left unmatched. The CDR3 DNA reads TGTGCCAGCAGCTTAGGACCTCCAGGGGGCGGCTACACCTTC. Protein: CASSLGPPGGGYTF.

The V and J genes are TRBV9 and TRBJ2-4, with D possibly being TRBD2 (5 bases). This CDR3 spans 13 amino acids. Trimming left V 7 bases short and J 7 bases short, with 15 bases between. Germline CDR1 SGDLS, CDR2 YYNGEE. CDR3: CASGTGGRNIQYF. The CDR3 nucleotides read TGTGCCAGCGGCACCGGAGGTAGGAACATTCAGTACTTC.

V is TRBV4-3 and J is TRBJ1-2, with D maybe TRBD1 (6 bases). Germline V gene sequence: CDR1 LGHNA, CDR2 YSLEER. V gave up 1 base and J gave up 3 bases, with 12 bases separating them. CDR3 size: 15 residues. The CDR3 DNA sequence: TGCGCCAGCAGCCAAGGCCCCGGACAGTACTATGGCTACACCTTC. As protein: CASSQGPGQYYGYTF.

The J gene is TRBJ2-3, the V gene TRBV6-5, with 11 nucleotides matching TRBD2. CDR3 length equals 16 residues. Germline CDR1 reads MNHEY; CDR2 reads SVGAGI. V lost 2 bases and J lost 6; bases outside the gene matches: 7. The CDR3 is CASSYGLAGGMDTQYF. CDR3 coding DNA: TGTGCCAGCAGTTACGGGCTAGCGGGAGGTATGGATACGCAGTATTTT.

The CDR3 region is CASSPPRVGKNEQFF. CDR3 DNA sequence: TGTGCCAGCAGCCCCCCCCGGGTAGGAAAAAATGAGCAGTTCTTC. The chain links TRBV7-3 to TRBJ2-1; D call uncertain. CDR3 size: 15 residues. V gave up 5 bases and J gave up 7 bases, with 18 bases separating them. The germline V gene has CDR1 SGHTA and CDR2 FQGTGA.

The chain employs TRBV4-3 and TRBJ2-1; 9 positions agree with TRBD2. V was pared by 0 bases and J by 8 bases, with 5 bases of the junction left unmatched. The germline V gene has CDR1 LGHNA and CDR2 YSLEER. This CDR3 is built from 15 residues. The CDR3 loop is CASSQDGREGDEQFF. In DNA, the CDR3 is TGCGCCAGCAGCCAAGATGGGCGGGAGGGAGATGAGCAGTTCTTC.

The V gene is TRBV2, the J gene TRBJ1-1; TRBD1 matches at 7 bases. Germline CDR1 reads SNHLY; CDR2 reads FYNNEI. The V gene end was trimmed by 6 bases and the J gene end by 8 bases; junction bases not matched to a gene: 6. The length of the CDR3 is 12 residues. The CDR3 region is CASRNLQGEAFF. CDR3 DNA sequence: TGTGCCAGCAGAAATTTACAGGGGGAAGCTTTCTTT.

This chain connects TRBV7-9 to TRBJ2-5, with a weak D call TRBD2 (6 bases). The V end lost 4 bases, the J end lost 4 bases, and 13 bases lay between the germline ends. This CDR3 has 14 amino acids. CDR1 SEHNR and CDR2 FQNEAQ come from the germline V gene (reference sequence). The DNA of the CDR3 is TGTGCCAGCAGCTCCACAGCGGGCGGAGAGACCCAGTACTTC. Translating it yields CASSSTAGGETQYF.